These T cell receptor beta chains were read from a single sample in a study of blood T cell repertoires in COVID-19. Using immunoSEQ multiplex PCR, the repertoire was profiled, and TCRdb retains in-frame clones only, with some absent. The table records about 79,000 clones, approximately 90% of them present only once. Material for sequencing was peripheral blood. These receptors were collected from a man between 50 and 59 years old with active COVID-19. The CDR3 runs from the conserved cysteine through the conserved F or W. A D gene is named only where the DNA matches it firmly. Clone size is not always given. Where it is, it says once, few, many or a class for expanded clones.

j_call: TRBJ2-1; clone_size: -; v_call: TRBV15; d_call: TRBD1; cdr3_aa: CATSRQTGDPSYNEQFF; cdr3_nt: TGTGCCACCAGCAGGCAAACAGGGGACCCCTCCTACAATGAGCAGTTCTTC
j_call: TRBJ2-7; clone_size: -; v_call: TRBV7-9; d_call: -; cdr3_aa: CASTTSYEQYF; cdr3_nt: TGTGCCAGCACCACTAGCTACGAGCAGTACTTC
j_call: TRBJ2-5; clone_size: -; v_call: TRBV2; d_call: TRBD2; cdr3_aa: CASSEGASGGETQYF; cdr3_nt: TGTGCCAGCAGTGAAGGGGCTAGCGGGGGGGAGACCCAGTACTTC
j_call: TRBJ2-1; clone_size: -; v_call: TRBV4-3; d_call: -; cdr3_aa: CASSQEGGLYSYNEQFF; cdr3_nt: TGCGCCAGCAGCCAAGAGGGGGGATTATACTCCTACAATGAGCAGTTCTTC
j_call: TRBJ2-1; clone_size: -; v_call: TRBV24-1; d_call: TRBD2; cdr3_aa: CATSDFLGGKFF; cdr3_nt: TGTGCCACCAGTGATTTTCTGGGGGGGAAGTTCTTC
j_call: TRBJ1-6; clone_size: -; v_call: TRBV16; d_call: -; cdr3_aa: CASSHTVTGGNSPLHF; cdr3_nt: TGTGCCAGCAGCCATACGGTGACAGGAGGTAATTCACCCCTCCACTTT
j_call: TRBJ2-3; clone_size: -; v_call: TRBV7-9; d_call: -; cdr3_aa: CASSRQGGGTDTQYF; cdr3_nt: TGTGCCAGCAGTCGCCAGGGAGGCGGCACAGATACGCAGTATTTT
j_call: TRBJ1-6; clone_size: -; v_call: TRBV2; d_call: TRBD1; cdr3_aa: CASRKRDRILPLHF; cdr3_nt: TGTGCCAGCAGGAAACGGGACAGGATCCTACCCCTCCACTTT
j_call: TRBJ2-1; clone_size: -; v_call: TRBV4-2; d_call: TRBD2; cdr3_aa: CASSQDRASGGYNEQFF; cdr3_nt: TGTGCCAGCAGCCAAGATAGGGCTAGCGGGGGGTACAATGAGCAGTTCTTC
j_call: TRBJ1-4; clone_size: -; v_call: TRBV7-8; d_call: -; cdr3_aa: CASSTSGVANEKLFF; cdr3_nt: -
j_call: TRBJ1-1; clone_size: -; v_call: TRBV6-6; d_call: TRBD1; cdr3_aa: CASSQSRGRRSEAFF; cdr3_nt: TGTGCCAGCAGTCAATCCAGGGGGCGACGCAGTGAAGCTTTCTTT
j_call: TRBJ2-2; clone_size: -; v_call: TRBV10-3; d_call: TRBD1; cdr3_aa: CAISGGTGTIGTGELFF; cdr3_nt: TGTGCCATCAGTGGGGGGACAGGGACGATCGGGACCGGGGAGCTGTTTTTT
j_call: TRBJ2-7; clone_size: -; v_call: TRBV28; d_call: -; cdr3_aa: CASSSAGTLSYEQYF; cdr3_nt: TGTGCCAGCAGCTCAGCCGGGACACTCTCCTACGAGCAGTACTTC
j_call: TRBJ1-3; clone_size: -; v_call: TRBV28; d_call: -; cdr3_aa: CASSLGNTIYF; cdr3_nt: TGTGCCAGCAGTCTCGGAAACACCATATATTTT
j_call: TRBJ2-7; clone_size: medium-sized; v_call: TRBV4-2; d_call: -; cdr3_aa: CASSQDTRSTTGEQYF; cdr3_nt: TGTGCCAGCAGCCAAGACACCCGCTCGACCACGGGCGAGCAGTACTTC
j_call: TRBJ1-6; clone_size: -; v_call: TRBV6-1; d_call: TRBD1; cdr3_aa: CASSEGQGIGNSPLHF; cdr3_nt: TGTGCCAGCAGTGAAGGACAGGGAATTGGCAATTCACCCCTCCACTTT
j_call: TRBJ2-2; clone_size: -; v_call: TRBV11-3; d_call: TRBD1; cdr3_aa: CASSLRGPNGELFF; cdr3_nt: TGTGCCAGCAGCTTAAGGGGGCCCAACGGGGAGCTGTTTTTT
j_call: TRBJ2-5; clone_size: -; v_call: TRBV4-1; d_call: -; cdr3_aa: CASSLQIQETQYF; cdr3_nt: TGCGCCAGCAGTCTACAGATACAAGAGACCCAGTACTTC
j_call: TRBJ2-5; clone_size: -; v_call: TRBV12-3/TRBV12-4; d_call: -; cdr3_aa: CASTFHQETQYF; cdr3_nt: TGTGCCAGCACCTTTCACCAAGAGACCCAGTACTTC
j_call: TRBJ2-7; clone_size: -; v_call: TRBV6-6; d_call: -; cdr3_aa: CASSNPGSYEQYF; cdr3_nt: TGTGCCAGCAGTAACCCAGGTTCCTACGAGCAGTACTTC
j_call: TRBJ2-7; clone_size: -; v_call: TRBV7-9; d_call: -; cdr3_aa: CASSSFSISSYEQYF; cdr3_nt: TGTGCCAGCAGCTCCTTCTCTATAAGCTCCTACGAGCAGTACTTC
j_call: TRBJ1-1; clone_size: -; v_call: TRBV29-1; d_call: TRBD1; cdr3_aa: CSGRDRATEAFF; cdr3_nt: TGCAGCGGCCGGGACAGGGCCACTGAAGCTTTCTTT
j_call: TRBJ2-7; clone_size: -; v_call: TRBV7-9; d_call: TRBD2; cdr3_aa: CASSSLGLGPYEQYF; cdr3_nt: TGTGCCAGCAGCTCACTCGGACTAGGGCCCTACGAGCAGTACTTC
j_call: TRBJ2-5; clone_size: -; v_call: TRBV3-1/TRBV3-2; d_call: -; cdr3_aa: CASSQESRGEETQYF; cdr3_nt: TGTGCCAGCAGCCAAGAGTCCAGGGGGGAAGAGACCCAGTACTTC
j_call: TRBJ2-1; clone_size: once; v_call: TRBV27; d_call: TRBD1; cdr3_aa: CASTRTTGSSYNEQFF; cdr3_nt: TGTGCCAGCACCAGAACGACAGGGAGCTCCTACAATGAGCAGTTCTTC
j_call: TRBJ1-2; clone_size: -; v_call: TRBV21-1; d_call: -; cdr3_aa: CASSKGYRTSLIVTF; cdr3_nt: TGTGCCAGCAGCAAGGGCTATAGGACAAGTCTAATCGTAACCTTC
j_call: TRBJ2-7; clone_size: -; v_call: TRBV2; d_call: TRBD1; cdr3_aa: CASSAGGVYEQYF; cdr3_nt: TGTGCCAGCAGTGCAGGGGGAGTCTACGAGCAGTACTTC
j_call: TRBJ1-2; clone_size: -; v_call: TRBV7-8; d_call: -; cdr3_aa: CASSIQGYGYGYTF; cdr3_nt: TGTGCCAGCAGTATACAGGGTTACGGCTATGGCTACACCTTC
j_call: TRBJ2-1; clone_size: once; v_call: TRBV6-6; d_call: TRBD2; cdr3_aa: CASSSVWTSGIRSYNEQFF; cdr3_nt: TGTGCCAGCAGCTCAGTCTGGACTAGCGGGATTAGATCCTACAATGAGCAGTTCTTC
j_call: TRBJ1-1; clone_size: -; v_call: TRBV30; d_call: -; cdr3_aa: CAWSITREAFF; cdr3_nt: TGTGCCTGGAGTATCACGAGGGAAGCTTTCTTT
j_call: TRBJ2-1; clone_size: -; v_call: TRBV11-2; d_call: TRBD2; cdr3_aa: CATTSGGRDEQFF; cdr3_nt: TGTGCCACCACTAGCGGGGGGCGGGATGAGCAGTTCTTC
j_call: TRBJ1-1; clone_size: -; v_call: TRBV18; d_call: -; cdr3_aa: CASSPGTRSTEAFF; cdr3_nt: TGTGCCAGCTCACCAGGGACAAGGAGCACTGAAGCTTTCTTT
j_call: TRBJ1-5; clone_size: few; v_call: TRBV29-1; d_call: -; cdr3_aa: CSATTGVDQPQHF; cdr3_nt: TGCAGCGCCACGACAGGAGTGGATCAGCCCCAGCATTTT
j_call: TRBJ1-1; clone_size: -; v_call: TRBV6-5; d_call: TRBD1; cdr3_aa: CASSYGTGVNTEAFF; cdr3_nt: TGTGCCAGCAGTTACGGCACAGGGGTGAACACTGAAGCTTTCTTT
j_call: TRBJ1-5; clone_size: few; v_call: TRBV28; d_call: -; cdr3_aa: CASSFLPGTANNQPQHF; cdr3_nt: TGTGCCAGCAGTTTCCTCCCCGGGACTGCGAACAATCAGCCCCAGCATTTT
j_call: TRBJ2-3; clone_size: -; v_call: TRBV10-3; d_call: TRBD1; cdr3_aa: CAISARQGADTQYF; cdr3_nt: TGTGCCATCAGTGCCAGACAGGGGGCAGATACGCAGTATTTT
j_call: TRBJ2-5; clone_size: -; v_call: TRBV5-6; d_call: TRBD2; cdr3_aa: CASSPTGLMEGTQYF; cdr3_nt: TGTGCCAGCAGCCCAACGGGACTAATGGAGGGGACCCAGTACTTC
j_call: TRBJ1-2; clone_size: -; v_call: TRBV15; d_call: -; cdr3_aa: CATSRDYFGEQVYGYTF; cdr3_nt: TGTGCCACCAGCAGAGATTACTTCGGGGAGCAGGTCTATGGCTACACCTTC
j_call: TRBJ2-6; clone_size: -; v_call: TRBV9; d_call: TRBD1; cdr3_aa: CASSVEGGPGANVLTF; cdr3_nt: TGTGCCAGCAGCGTAGAAGGGGGCCCTGGGGCCAACGTCCTGACTTTC
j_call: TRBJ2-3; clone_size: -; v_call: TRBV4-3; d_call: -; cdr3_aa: CASSQDTGFDTQYF; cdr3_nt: TGCGCCAGCAGCCAAGATACAGGGTTTGATACGCAGTATTTT
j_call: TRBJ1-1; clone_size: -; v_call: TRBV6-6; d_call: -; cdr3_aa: CASSYPEAVTEAFF; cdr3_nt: TGTGCCAGCAGTTACCCCGAGGCGGTCACTGAAGCTTTCTTT